This T cell receptor (beta chain) was identified during a study of Graves' ophthalmopathy and Graves' hyperthyroidism. Hyperthyroidism patients had new diagnoses, durations under 2 months, and ages of 18 to 65. The diagnostic workup employed clinical symptoms, serum thyroxine, TRAb, thyroid ultrasound and orbital computed tomography. The CDR3 loop spans 17 amino acids. V was pared by 0 bases and J by 0 bases, with 4 bases of the junction left unmatched. Germline V lookup: CDR1 SGHRS, CDR2 YFSETQ. Scientists amplified the TCR beta CDR3 regions from RNA transcripts. HTBI primers primed a first-round RT-PCR, and a second-round multiplex PCR followed. TCRdb reprocessed the multiplex PCR reads via MiXCR and lists one record per CDR3 protein. The sample shows more than 1,000,000 distinct CDR3 sequences, approximately 35% of them seen only once.

The chain couples TRBV5-1 to TRBJ2-7; 12 bases are shared with TRBD2. The sample comprised peripheral blood or thyroid tissue (not recorded which). The origin of this receptor is an adult man with Graves' hyperthyroidism. The chain's CDR3 is CASSLEASGRGSYEQYF. CDR3 bases: TGCGCCAGCAGCTTGGAGGCTAGCGGGAGGGGCTCCTACGAGCAGTACTTC.